The 23 T cell receptor beta chains below all came from one sample that was sequenced in a study of T cells after posttransplantation cyclophosphamide. Clones were sequenced by immunoSEQ multiplex PCR, and TCRdb holds only the in-frame ones, with some missing. The repertoire includes about 18,000 clones, over 65% of them detected once, and over 8% sits in the top ten. Sequenced sample: memory CD4+ T cells sorted from blood. Receptors originate from a man younger than 40 in good health and a related stem cell transplant donor.

This clone was detected once. The gene calls are TRBV29-1 and TRBJ1-1, with 8 nucleotides matching TRBD1. Germline CDR1 reads SQVTM; CDR2 reads ANQGSEA. This CDR3 contains 13 residues. J gave up 7 bases and V 6 bases, and 10 bases lay outside the gene matches. The chain's CDR3 is CSVGQGAASEAFF. The CDR3 bases are TGCAGCGTCGGACAGGGTGCAGCCAGTGAAGCTTTCTTT.

This clone was detected once. CDR3 DNA: TGTGCCAGCAGCTTGGGGACAGGGGTAGGCGACACTGAAGCTTTCTTT. As protein: CASSLGTGVGDTEAFF. The rearrangement joins TRBV5-6 to TRBJ1-1; TRBD1 agrees at 9 bases. CDR1 SGHDT and CDR2 YYEEEE come from the germline V gene. Trimming removed 0 bases from V and 3 bases from J; junction bases left unmatched: 6. The CDR3 contains 16 residues.

The V call is TRBV13, the J call TRBJ1-1; D may be TRBD1 (5 bases). V was pared by 5 bases and J by 5 bases, with 15 bases between. The CDR3 totals 14 residues. The germline V gene encodes CDR1 PRHDT and CDR2 FYEKMQ (reference sequence). CDR3 in DNA: TGTGCCAGCAGCCCCGTAAGGGGAAATACTGAAGCTTTCTTT. Translating gives CASSPVRGNTEAFF.

The chain recombines TRBV4-2 with TRBJ2-1; 10 bases align to TRBD2. The ends lost 0 bases at V and 8 bases at J; junction bases unmatched: 4. The CDR3 has 15 residues. Germline-derived CDR1 and CDR2 are LGHNA and YNFKEQ. The CDR3 is CASSQDLAGEYEQFF. CDR3 in DNA: TGTGCCAGCAGCCAAGACCTAGCGGGGGAATATGAGCAGTTCTTC.

The CDR3, as DNA: TGTGCCAGTACCTCCCGAGCGGGGAGCACAGATACGCAGTATTTT. Protein: CASTSRAGSTDTQYF. The chain employs TRBV19 and TRBJ2-3; TRBD2 matches at 7 bases. V shed 7 bases, J shed 0 bases, and the junction held 7 bases outside the gene matches. The CDR3 runs to 15 residues. CDR1 and CDR2 from the germline V gene are LNHDA and SQIVND (reference sequence). Drawing the rest from reference TRBV19 and TRBJ2-3, the complete variable domain is DGGITQSPKYLFRKEGQNVTLSCEQNLNHDAMYWYRQDPGQGLRLIYYSQIVNDFQKGDIAEGYSVSREKKESFPLTVTSAQKNPTAFYLCASTSRAGSTDTQYFGPGTRLTVL.

V is TRBV11-2 and J is TRBJ1-2, with D perhaps TRBD1 (6 bases). The CDR3 has 17 residues. Germline CDR1 reads SGHAT; CDR2 reads FQNNGV. V lost 6 bases and J 2 bases, leaving 22 bases between the germline ends. CDR3 region: CASSSIRGGALNYGYTF. CDR3 bases: TGTGCCAGCAGTTCAATCCGAGGGGGGGCCCTAAACTATGGCTACACCTTC.

This clone was detected only a few times. The CDR3 DNA reads TGTGCCACCAGCCGGGACAGGGGGAGGTCTGGGGCCAACGTCCTGACTTTC. It is translated as CATSRDRGRSGANVLTF. The rearrangement links TRBV15 to TRBJ2-6; TRBD1 aligns across 11 bases. This CDR3 has 17 residues. With 5 bases clipped from V and 1 base from J, the junction kept 4 bases outside the gene matches. Germline V gene lookup returns CDR1 LNHNV and CDR2 YYDKDF (reference sequence).

This clone was detected once. V usage is TRBV5-4 and J usage is TRBJ2-2, with TRBD2 identical over 7 bases. The CDR3 has 15 residues. CDR1 and CDR2 from the germline V gene are SGHNT and YYREEE (reference sequence). The junction had 8 bases not matched to a gene; V was cut back by 4 bases and J by 5 bases. Here the CDR3 DNA reads TGTGCCAGCAGCCGACCGGGGGGATTAACCGGGGAGCTGTTTTTT. It codes for CASSRPGGLTGELFF.

CDR3 loop: CASSLFGAGDEAFF. DNA for the CDR3: TGTGCCAGCAGCTTGTTCGGGGCAGGGGATGAAGCTTTCTTT. The chain couples TRBV11-2 to TRBJ1-1, with a weak D call TRBD1 (6 bases). The CDR3 is 14 residues long. Deletions cut 3 bases from V and 7 bases from J, with 15 bases between. CDR1 is SGHAT and CDR2 is FQNNGV in the germline V gene.

The gene calls are TRBV6-5 and TRBJ2-3; 8 nucleotides match TRBD2. CDR1 is MNHEY, CDR2 SVGAGI, per germline. The J segment lost 2 bases and the V segment lost 4 bases, leaving 2 bases of the junction unmatched. This CDR3 contains 14 residues. The CDR3: CASSLGLDTDTQYF. In nucleotides, the CDR3 is TGTGCCAGCAGTTTGGGACTAGACACAGATACGCAGTATTTT.

This clone was seen a single time. The genes are TRBV11-2 and TRBJ2-5, with 8 positions matching TRBD1. The CDR3 sequence is 16 residues long. Looked up from germline, CDR1 is SGHAT and CDR2 is FQNNGV. V shed 2 bases and J 5 bases; nucleotides not matched to a gene: 10. Written as DNA, the CDR3 is TGTGCCAGCAGCTTAAATGGACAGGGATTGCGGGAGACCCAGTACTTC. Protein product: CASSLNGQGLRETQYF.

The gene calls are TRBV29-1 and TRBJ2-5, with 7 nucleotides matching TRBD1. The V gene's germline CDR1 is SQVTM and CDR2 ANQGSEA. With V trimmed by 7 bases and J by 1 base, 9 bases remained unmatched. The CDR3 is 14 amino acids. The CDR3 sequence is CSALNTGAQETQYF. CDR3 nucleotide sequence: TGCAGCGCGTTAAATACAGGGGCCCAAGAGACCCAGTACTTC.

J is TRBJ1-1 and V is TRBV7-8; D is perhaps TRBD1 (5 bases). The germline V and J ends were trimmed by 5 bases and 6 bases, with 13 bases remaining between them. Germline V CDR1 and CDR2: SGHVS, FQNEAQ. The CDR3 runs to 13 residues. In nucleotides, the CDR3 is TGTGCCAGCAGCACCATAAGGGGCTCTGAAGCTTTCTTT. It codes for CASSTIRGSEAFF.

This chain uses TRBV15 with TRBJ2-5; 12 bases align to TRBD2. The tail of the sequence fits TRBJ2-7 better, so the J call may be wrong. The CDR3 is 18 residues long. The germline CDR1 and CDR2 sequences are LNHNV and YYDKDF (reference sequence). The CDR3 region has the DNA TGTGCCACCAGCAGAGGACCCCGAAGGACTAGCGGGACCGACGAGCAGTACTTC. This sequence encodes CATSRGPRRTSGTDEQYF.

The chain has TRBV28 and TRBJ1-6, with 8 bases fitting TRBD1. CDR1 and CDR2 (germline): MDHEN, SYDVKM. Trimming removed 3 bases from V and 6 bases from J; junction bases left unmatched: 7. This CDR3 is 16 amino acids long. The CDR3 region is CASSFYGQGPNSPLHF. In DNA form, the CDR3 reads TGTGCCAGCAGTTTCTACGGACAGGGCCCTAATTCACCCCTCCACTTT. Using reference TRBV28 and TRBJ1-6 for the parts outside the CDR3, the full variable domain is DVKVTQSSRYLVKRTGEKVFLECVQDMDHENMFWYRQDPGLGLRLIYFSYDVKMKEKGDIPEGYSVSREKKERFSLILESASTNQTSMYLCASSFYGQGPNSPLHFGNGTRLTVT.

This clone appeared a single time. The genes are TRBV6-1 and TRBJ2-7; 15 bases are shared with TRBD2. The CDR3 is made up of 14 amino acids. Per the germline V gene, CDR1 is MNHNS and CDR2 is SASEGT. Trimming cost V 2 bases and J 11 bases; bases outside gene matches: 4. The CDR3 sequence: CASSELRTSGGEYF. The CDR3 DNA is TGTGCCAGCAGTGAATTGAGGACTAGCGGGGGGGAGTACTTC.

The V call is TRBV2, the J call TRBJ2-1; TRBD1 agrees at 9 bases. The germline gives CDR1 SNHLY, CDR2 FYNNEI. With V trimmed by 7 bases and J by 14 bases, 12 bases remained unmatched. The CDR3 contains 13 residues. CDR3 in amino acids: CASTPSGTGWEFF. The CDR3 DNA follows: TGTGCCAGCACTCCCTCCGGGACAGGGTGGGAGTTCTTC. Full variable domain (remainder filled in from reference TRBV2 and TRBJ2-1): EPEVTQTPSHQVTQMGQEVILRCVPISNHLYFYWYRQILGQKVEFLVSFYNNEISEKSEIFDDQFSVERPDGSNFTLKIRSTKLEDSAMYFCASTPSGTGWEFFGPGTRLTVL.

This chain connects TRBV6-1 to TRBJ2-5; TRBD2 matches at 9 bases. Germline V CDR1 and CDR2: MNHNS, SASEGT. The CDR3 extends over 15 amino acids. The V and J ends lost 3 bases and 1 base, in that order; junction bases with no gene match: 3. CDR3 sequence (DNA): TGTGCCAGCAGTGATGGCGGGGGGGGCCAAGAGACCCAGTACTTC. This sequence encodes CASSDGGGGQETQYF.

This rearrangement joins TRBV7-9 to TRBJ1-1; unclear D gene. Trimming took 5 bases from V and 4 from J, leaving 11 bases between them. This CDR3 is 13 amino acids long. Germline V gives CDR1 SEHNR, CDR2 FQNEAQ (reference sequence). CDR3 in DNA: TGTGCCAGCAGCCCCCTGGCCGTCACTGAAGCTTTCTTT. The encoded protein is CASSPLAVTEAFF.

This clone has only a few counts. The chain joins TRBV6-5 to TRBJ1-1; D possibly corresponds to TRBD1 (5 bases). Germline-derived CDR1 and CDR2 are MNHEY and SVGAGI. V was clipped by 4 bases and J by 0 bases, with 6 bases between them. The CDR3 totals 13 residues. DNA of the CDR3: TGTGCCAGCAGTTCGACAGTGAACACTGAAGCTTTCTTT. It is translated as CASSSTVNTEAFF.

The V and J genes are TRBV18 and TRBJ1-1; 7 nucleotides line up with TRBD1. The CDR3 sequence is 14 residues long. Germline CDR1 reads KGHSH; CDR2 reads LQKENI. Germline trimming cut 6 bases from V and 3 bases from J; bases unmatched to any gene: 7. The CDR3 DNA reads TGTGCCAGCTCGGGGTCGACAGGGTACACTGAAGCTTTCTTT. Amino acids: CASSGSTGYTEAFF.

The chain combines TRBV19 with TRBJ1-1, with no clear D. The CDR3 covers 13 residues. V was trimmed by 11 bases and J by 4 bases, leaving 17 bases between them. Germline loops: CDR1 LNHDA, CDR2 SQIVND (reference sequence). This CDR3 is CAAMKRESTEAFF. The CDR3 DNA reads TGTGCCGCCATGAAAAGGGAGTCCACTGAAGCTTTCTTT.

This clone was observed a single time. The chain is built from TRBV7-3 and TRBJ2-6; D gene ambiguous. This CDR3 comprises 15 residues. CDR1 SGHTA and CDR2 FQGTGA come from the germline V gene. With 4 bases removed from V and 2 bases from J, the gap between germline ends came to 9 bases. The CDR3 DNA sequence: TGTGCCAGCAGCTCTGGGCCTGCTGGGGCCAACGTCCTGACTTTC. Protein: CASSSGPAGANVLTF.